Following are 18 T cell receptor beta chains from one sample sequenced in a study of cytomegalovirus exposure and HLA in healthy donors. Primers included in the PCR were 60 Vbeta and 13 Jbeta primers. The assay was immunoSEQ multiplex PCR, and TCRdb's table has in-frame clones only and misses some. The sample table includes approximately 110,000 clones. Material: PBMCs. The receptors shown here come from a man between 18 and 29 years old in good health and CMV-seronegative.

This chain links TRBV7-2 with TRBJ2-7; TRBD2 aligns across 11 bases. CDR3 length: 15 residues. The V gene end was trimmed by 1 base and the J gene end by 7 bases; junction bases not matched to a gene: 6. Looked up from germline, CDR1 is SGHTA and CDR2 is FQGNSA. CDR3: CASSLVSGGGVEQYF. DNA of the CDR3: TGTGCCAGCAGCTTAGTTAGCGGGGGGGGCGTGGAGCAGTACTTC.

This chain uses TRBV6-1 with TRBJ2-7; D is perhaps TRBD2 (5 bases). The CDR3 runs to 13 residues. CDR1 MNHNS and CDR2 SASEGT come from the germline V gene. The V end was cut by 4 bases, the J end by 6 bases, with 13 bases between. CDR3 amino acids: CASSASPGIEQYF. The CDR3 region has the DNA TGTGCCAGCAGTGCCTCACCGGGGATCGAGCAGTACTTC.

This rearrangement joins TRBV28 to TRBJ2-5, with D possibly being TRBD1 (5 bases). The DNA end is a closer match to TRBJ2-7, so the J assignment may be wrong. This CDR3 is built from 14 residues. The V gene's germline CDR1 is MDHEN and CDR2 SYDVKM. Here the CDR3 reads CASSLGRATYEQYF. The CDR3 DNA is TGTGCCAGCAGTTTGGGCAGGGCAACCTACGAGCAGTACTTC.

This chain links TRBV7-6 with TRBJ2-1, with 9 nucleotides matching TRBD2. The CDR3 consists of 16 residues. Trimming removed 3 bases from V and 5 bases from J; junction bases left unmatched: 8. Per germline, CDR1 SGHVS and CDR2 FNYEAQ. CDR3 residues: CASSLRAGGNNNEQFF. DNA for the CDR3: TGTGCCAGCAGCTTGAGGGCGGGAGGGAACAACAATGAGCAGTTCTTC.

The V call is TRBV5-1, the J call TRBJ2-3; 8 positions agree with TRBD2. Losses at the gene ends were 6 bases for V and 7 bases for J; bases not matched to a gene: 16. The CDR3 runs 16 residues. Germline V gene lookup returns CDR1 SGHRS and CDR2 YFSETQ. The CDR3 sequence is CASKITGGDQGHTQYF. In nucleotides, the CDR3 is TGCGCCAGCAAGATCACCGGGGGGGACCAGGGGCATACGCAGTATTTT.

The chain has TRBV18 and TRBJ2-7, with 7 bases identical to TRBD1. This CDR3 region has 16 residues. Germline V gives CDR1 KGHSH, CDR2 LQKENI. The ends lost 3 bases at V and 4 bases at J; junction bases unmatched: 12. The CDR3 sequence: CASSPGLSGGLYEQYF. The CDR3 nucleotides read TGTGCCAGCTCACCGGGTTTGTCAGGGGGTCTTTACGAGCAGTACTTC.

This chain joins TRBV9 and TRBJ1-1, with 9 bases identical to TRBD1. The CDR3 runs to 13 residues. The germline CDR1 and CDR2 sequences are SGDLS and YYNGEE. After removal of 3 bases from V and 11 bases from J, the junction contained 8 bases not matched to a gene. CDR3 sequence (DNA): TGTGCCAGCAGCGAGGGTACCGGGACAGGGGCTTTCTTT. Amino acid sequence: CASSEGTGTGAFF.

This chain joins TRBV4-2 and TRBJ2-3; unclear D gene. Germline values: CDR1 LGHNA, CDR2 YNFKEQ. Trimming left V 0 bases short and J 0 bases short, with 7 bases between. The CDR3 has 15 amino acids. CDR3 DNA sequence: TGTGCCAGCAGCCAAGACCCGGTTAGCACAGATACGCAGTATTTT. Protein: CASSQDPVSTDTQYF.

The DNA of the CDR3 is TGCAGCGTTGACCCTAGCGGGACATACAATGAGCAGTTCTTC. This encodes CSVDPSGTYNEQFF. The chain has TRBV29-1 and TRBJ2-1, with 9 bases aligning to TRBD2. Germline CDR1 SQVTM, CDR2 ANQGSEA. The trim removed 3 bases at V and 4 bases at J, leaving 4 bases unmatched. The CDR3 covers 14 residues.

The genes are TRBV9 and TRBJ2-7, with D perhaps matching TRBD1 (6 bases). V lost 0 bases and J 4 bases, leaving 11 bases between the germline ends. The CDR3 has 14 residues. Germline CDR1 and CDR2: SGDLS and YYNGEE. The CDR3 loop reads CASSVATGRYEQYF. DNA of the CDR3: TGTGCCAGCAGCGTAGCTACAGGGCGGTACGAGCAGTACTTC.

The rearrangement links TRBV28 to TRBJ2-5; tentatively, D is TRBD1 (6 bases). CDR3 length equals 14 residues. Germline assignment: CDR1 MDHEN and CDR2 SYDVKM. Trimming pared 1 base from V and 7 bases from J, leaving 13 bases between. CDR3 amino acids: CASSLSGQSGTQYF. For the CDR3, the DNA is TGTGCCAGCAGTTTATCCGGACAGAGCGGGACCCAGTACTTC.

This chain links TRBV6-5 with TRBJ1-1; D ambiguous. Trimming left V 0 bases short and J 5 bases short, with 10 bases between. The CDR3 is 14 amino acids. Germline CDR1 is MNHEY and CDR2 is SVGAGI. As DNA, the CDR3 is TGTGCCAGCAGTTACTCGGCGGGTAGGACTGAAGCTTTCTTT. Protein sequence: CASSYSAGRTEAFF.

The chain joins TRBV6-4 to TRBJ1-1, with D tentatively TRBD1 (6 bases). The CDR3 sequence is 14 residues long. The germline gives CDR1 MRHNA, CDR2 SNTAGT. V shed 7 bases and J shed 3 bases, with 15 bases lying between them. The CDR3 nucleotides read TGTGCCAGCACCGCACAGGGCCGAGACACTGAAGCTTTCTTT. This sequence encodes CASTAQGRDTEAFF.

The genes are TRBV15 and TRBJ1-2; no reliable D call. Per germline, CDR1 LNHNV and CDR2 YYDKDF (reference sequence). This CDR3 has 13 amino acids. Trimming removed 8 bases from V and 2 bases from J, with 12 bases in between. In nucleotides, the CDR3 is TGTGCCACCGCTATTGACGGGAACTATGGCTACACCTTC. It codes for CATAIDGNYGYTF.

The chain joins TRBV5-1 to TRBJ1-2, with 10 bases identical to TRBD1. Looked up from germline, CDR1 is SGHRS and CDR2 is YFSETQ. The CDR3 is 14 residues long. After removal of 2 bases from V and 7 bases from J, the junction contained 5 bases not matched to a gene. CDR3 protein: CASSLDRGRGGYTF. DNA for the CDR3: TGCGCCAGCAGCTTAGACAGGGGGCGAGGTGGCTACACCTTC.

The chain carries TRBV28 and TRBJ1-5; D is unresolved. The germline CDR1 and CDR2 sequences are MDHEN and SYDVKM. This CDR3 comprises 14 residues. V gave up 11 bases and J gave up 2 bases, with 16 bases separating them. For the CDR3, the DNA is TGTGCCGCCCGGGAGGGCCTACGCAATCAGCCCCAGCATTTT. This translates into CAAREGLRNQPQHF.

J is TRBJ2-7 and V is TRBV2; TRBD1 might be the D (6 bases). CDR3 length: 15 residues. The V end lost 0 bases, the J end lost 0 bases, and 9 bases lay between the germline ends. Germline V CDR1 and CDR2: SNHLY, FYNNEI. CDR3 DNA sequence: TGTGCCAGCAGTGAAGCGACGGACAGCTCCTACGAGCAGTACTTC. It yields the protein CASSEATDSSYEQYF.

This sequence joins TRBV5-1 and TRBJ2-1, with 8 positions matching TRBD2. After removal of 4 bases from V and 6 bases from J, the junction contained 9 bases not matched to a gene. Germline assignment: CDR1 SGHRS and CDR2 YFSETQ. The CDR3 has 15 residues. CDR3 amino acids: CASSPSGGAFNEQFF. As DNA, the CDR3 is TGCGCCAGCAGCCCCTCCGGGGGGGCATTCAATGAGCAGTTCTTC.